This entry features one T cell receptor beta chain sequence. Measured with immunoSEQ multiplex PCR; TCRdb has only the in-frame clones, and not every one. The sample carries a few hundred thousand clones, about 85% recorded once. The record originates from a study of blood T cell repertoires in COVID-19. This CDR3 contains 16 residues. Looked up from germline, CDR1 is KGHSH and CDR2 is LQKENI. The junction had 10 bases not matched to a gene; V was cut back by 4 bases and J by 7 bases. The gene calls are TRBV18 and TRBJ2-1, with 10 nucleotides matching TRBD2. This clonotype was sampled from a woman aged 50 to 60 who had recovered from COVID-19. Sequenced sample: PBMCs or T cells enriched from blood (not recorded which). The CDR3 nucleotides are TGTGCCAGCTCACGACCGGGGACTAGCGATGGGAATGAGCAGTTCTTC. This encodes CASSRPGTSDGNEQFF.